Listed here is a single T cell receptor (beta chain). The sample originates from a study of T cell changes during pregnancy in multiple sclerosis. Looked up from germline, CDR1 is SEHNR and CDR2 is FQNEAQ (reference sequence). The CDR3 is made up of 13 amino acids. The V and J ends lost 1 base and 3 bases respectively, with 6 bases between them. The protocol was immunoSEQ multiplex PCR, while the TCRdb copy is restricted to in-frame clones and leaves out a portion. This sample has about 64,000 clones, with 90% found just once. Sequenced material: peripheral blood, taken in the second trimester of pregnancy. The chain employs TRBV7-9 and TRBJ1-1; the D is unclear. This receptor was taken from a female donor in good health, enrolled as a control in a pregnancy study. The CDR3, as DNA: TGTGCCAGCAGCTTAGTTCAGGACACTGAAGCTTTCTTT. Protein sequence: CASSLVQDTEAFF.